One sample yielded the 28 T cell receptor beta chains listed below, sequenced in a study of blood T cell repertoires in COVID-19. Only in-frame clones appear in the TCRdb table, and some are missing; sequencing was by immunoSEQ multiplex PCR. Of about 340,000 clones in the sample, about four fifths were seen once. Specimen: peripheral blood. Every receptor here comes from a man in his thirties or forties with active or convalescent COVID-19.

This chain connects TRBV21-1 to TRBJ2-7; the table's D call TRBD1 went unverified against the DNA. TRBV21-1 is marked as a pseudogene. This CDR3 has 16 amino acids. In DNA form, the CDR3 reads TGTGCCAGCAGCAAATCCCAGACAGGGAGAGGATACGAGCAGTACTTC. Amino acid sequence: CASSKSQTGRGYEQYF.

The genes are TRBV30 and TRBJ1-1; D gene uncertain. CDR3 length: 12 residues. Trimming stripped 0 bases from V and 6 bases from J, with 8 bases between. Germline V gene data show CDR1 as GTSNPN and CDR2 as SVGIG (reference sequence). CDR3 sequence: CAWSVLPPEAFF. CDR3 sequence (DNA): TGTGCCTGGAGTGTTCTACCCCCTGAAGCTTTCTTT. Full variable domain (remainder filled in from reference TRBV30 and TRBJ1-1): SQTIHQWPATLVQPVGSPLSLECTVEGTSNPNLYWYRQAAGRGLQLLFYSVGIGQISSEVPQNLSASRPQDRQFILSSKKLLLSDSGFYLCAWSVLPPEAFFGQGTRLTVV.

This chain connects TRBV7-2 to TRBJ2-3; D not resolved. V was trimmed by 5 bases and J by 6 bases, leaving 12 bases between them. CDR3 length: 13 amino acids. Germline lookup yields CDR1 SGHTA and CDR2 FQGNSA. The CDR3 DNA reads TGTGCCAGCAGCCCCGGGTCGGTGGATACGCAGTATTTT. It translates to CASSPGSVDTQYF. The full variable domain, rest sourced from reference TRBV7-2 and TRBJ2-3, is GAGVSQSPSNKVTEKGKDVELRCDPISGHTALYWYRQSLGQGLEFLIYFQGNSAPDKSGLPSDRFSAERTGGSVSTLTIQRTQQEDSAVYLCASSPGSVDTQYFGPGTRLTVL.

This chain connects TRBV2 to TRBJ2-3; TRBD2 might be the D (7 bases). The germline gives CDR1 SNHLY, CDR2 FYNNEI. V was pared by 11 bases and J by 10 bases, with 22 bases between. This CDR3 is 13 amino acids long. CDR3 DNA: TGTGCCCGCAAGACCTCAGGGGAGGGATCGCAGTATTTT. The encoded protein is CARKTSGEGSQYF.

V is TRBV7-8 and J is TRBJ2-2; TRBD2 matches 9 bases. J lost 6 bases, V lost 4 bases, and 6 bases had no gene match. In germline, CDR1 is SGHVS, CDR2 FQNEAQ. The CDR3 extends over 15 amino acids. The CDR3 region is CASSSSGLAPGELFF. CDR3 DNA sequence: TGTGCCAGCAGCTCCTCGGGACTAGCCCCCGGGGAGCTGTTTTTT.

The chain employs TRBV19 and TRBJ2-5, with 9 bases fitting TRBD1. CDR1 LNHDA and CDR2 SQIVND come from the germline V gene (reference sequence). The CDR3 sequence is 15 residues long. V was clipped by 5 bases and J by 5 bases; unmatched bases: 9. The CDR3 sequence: CASSFTGGAQETQYF. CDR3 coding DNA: TGTGCCAGTAGTTTCACAGGGGGCGCGCAGGAGACCCAGTACTTC.

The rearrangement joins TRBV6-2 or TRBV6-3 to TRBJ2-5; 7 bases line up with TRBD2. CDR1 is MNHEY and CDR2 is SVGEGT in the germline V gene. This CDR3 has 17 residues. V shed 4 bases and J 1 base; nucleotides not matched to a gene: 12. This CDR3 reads CASSSYKDWEGQETQYF. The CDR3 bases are TGTGCCAGCAGTTCCTACAAGGACTGGGAGGGCCAAGAGACCCAGTACTTC.

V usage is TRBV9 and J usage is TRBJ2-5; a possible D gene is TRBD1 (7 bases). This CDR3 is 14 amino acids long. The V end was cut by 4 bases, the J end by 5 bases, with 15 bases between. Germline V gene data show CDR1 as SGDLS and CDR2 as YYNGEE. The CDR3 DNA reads TGTGCCAGCAGCTCGACAGGGAGGCGGGAGACCCAGTACTTC. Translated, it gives CASSSTGRRETQYF.

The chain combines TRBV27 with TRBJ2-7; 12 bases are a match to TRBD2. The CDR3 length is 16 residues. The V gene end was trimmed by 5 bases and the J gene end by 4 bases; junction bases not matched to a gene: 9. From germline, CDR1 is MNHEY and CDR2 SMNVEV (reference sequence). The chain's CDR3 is CASSLAGGPRMYEQYF. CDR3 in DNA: TGTGCCAGCAGTCTAGCGGGAGGGCCGAGAATGTACGAGCAGTACTTC.

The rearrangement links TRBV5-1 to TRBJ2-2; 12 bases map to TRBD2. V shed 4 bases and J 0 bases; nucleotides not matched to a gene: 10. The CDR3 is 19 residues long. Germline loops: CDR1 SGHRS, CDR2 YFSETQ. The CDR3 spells CASSPRLAGASTNTGELFF. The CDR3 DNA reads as TGCGCCAGCAGCCCTAGACTAGCGGGGGCCTCAACGAACACCGGGGAGCTGTTTTTT.

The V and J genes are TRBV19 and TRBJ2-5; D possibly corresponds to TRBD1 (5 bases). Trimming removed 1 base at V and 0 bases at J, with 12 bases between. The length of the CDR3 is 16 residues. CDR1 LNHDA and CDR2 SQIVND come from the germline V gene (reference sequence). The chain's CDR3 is CASSIVGAEYQETQYF. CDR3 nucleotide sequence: TGTGCCAGTAGTATAGTAGGGGCAGAGTACCAAGAGACCCAGTACTTC.

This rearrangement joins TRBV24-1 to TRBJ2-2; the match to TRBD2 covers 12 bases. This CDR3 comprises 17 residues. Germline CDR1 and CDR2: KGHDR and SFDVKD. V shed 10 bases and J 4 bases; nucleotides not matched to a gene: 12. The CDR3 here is CATSLAGGPSGTGELFF. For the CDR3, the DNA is TGTGCCACGAGCCTAGCGGGAGGGCCCTCGGGCACCGGGGAGCTGTTTTTT.

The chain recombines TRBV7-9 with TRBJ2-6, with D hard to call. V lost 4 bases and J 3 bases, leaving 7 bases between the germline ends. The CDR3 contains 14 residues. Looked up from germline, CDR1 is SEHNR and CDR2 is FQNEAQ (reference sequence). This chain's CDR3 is CASSSPGGANVLTF. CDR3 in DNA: TGTGCCAGCAGCTCCCCGGGTGGGGCCAACGTCCTGACTTTC.

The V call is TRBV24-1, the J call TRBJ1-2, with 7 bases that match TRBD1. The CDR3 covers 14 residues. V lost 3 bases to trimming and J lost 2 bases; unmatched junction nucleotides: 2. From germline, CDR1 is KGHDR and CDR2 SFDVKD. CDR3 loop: CATSDHRGNYGYTF. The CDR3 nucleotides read TGTGCCACCAGTGATCACAGGGGAAACTATGGCTACACCTTC.

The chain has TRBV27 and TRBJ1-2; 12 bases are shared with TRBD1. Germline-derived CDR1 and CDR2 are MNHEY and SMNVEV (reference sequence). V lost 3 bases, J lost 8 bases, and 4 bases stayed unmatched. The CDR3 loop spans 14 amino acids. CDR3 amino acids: CASSLKGTGGGYTF. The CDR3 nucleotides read TGTGCCAGCAGTTTGAAAGGGACAGGGGGCGGCTACACCTTC.

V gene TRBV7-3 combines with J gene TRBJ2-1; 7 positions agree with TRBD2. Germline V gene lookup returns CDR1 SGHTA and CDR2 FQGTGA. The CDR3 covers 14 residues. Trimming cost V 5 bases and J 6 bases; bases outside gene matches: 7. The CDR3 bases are TGTGCCAGCAGCACAAGCGGGATTGGCAATGAGCAGTTCTTC. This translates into CASSTSGIGNEQFF.

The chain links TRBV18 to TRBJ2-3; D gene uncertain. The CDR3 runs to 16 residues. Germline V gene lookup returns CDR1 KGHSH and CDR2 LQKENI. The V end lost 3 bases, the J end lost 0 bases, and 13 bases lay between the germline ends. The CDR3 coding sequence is TGTGCCAGCTCACCCCCCGGTGGTTCTAGCACAGATACGCAGTATTTT. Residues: CASSPPGGSSTDTQYF. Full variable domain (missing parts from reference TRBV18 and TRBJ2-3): NAGVMQNPRHLVRRRGQEARLRCSPMKGHSHVYWYRQLPEEGLKFMVYLQKENIIDESGMPKERFSAEFPKEGPSILRIQQVVRGDSAAYFCASSPPGGSSTDTQYFGPGTRLTVL.

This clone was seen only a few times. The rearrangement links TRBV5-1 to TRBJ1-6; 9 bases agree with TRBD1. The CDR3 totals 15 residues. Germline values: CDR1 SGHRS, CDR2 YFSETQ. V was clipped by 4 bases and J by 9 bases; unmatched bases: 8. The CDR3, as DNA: TGCGCCAGCAGCCCCGGGGACAGGGAGATTTCACCCCTCCACTTT. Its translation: CASSPGDREISPLHF.

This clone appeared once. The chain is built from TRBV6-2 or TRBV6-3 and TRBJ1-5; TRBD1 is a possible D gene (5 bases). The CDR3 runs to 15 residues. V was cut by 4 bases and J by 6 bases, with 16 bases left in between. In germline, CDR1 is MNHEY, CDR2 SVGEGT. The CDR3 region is CASSSIMGGSQPQHF. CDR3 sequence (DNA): TGTGCCAGCAGTTCCATCATGGGGGGAAGTCAGCCCCAGCATTTT.

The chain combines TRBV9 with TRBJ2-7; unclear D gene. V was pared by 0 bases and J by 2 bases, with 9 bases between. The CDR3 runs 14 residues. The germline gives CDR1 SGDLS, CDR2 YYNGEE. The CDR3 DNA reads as TGTGCCAGCAGCGTAGACTCAATTACCTACGAGCAGTACTTC. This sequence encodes CASSVDSITYEQYF.

CDR3 loop: CAWMAGIEQYF. The CDR3 region has the DNA TGTGCCTGGATGGCGGGGATCGAGCAGTACTTC. This sequence joins TRBV30 and TRBJ2-7; D is possibly TRBD2 (6 bases). Germline V gives CDR1 GTSNPN, CDR2 SVGIG (reference sequence). With 4 bases removed from V and 6 bases from J, the gap between germline ends came to 10 bases. The CDR3 contains 11 residues. The complete variable domain, with remaining parts taken from reference TRBV30 and TRBJ2-7, reads SQTIHQWPATLVQPVGSPLSLECTVEGTSNPNLYWYRQAAGRGLQLLFYSVGIGQISSEVPQNLSASRPQDRQFILSSKKLLLSDSGFYLCAWMAGIEQYFGPGTRLTVT.

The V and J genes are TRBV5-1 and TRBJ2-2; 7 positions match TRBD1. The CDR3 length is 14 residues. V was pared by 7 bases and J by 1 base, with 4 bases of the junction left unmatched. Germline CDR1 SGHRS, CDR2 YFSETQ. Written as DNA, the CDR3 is TGCGCCAGCGAAGGACAGGAGAACACCGGGGAGCTGTTTTTT. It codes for CASEGQENTGELFF.

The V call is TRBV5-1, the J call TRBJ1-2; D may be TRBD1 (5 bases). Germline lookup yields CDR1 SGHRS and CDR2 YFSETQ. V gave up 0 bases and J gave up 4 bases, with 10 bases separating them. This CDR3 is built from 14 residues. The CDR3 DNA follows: TGCGCCAGCAGCTTGGCGACAGACCTCTATGGCTACACCTTC. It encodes CASSLATDLYGYTF.

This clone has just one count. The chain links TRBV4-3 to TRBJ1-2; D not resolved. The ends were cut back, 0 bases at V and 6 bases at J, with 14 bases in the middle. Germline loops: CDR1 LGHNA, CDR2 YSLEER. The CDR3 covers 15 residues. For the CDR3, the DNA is TGCGCCAGCAGCCAAGATCAGCGCTCCGGGGATGGCTACACCTTC. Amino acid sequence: CASSQDQRSGDGYTF.

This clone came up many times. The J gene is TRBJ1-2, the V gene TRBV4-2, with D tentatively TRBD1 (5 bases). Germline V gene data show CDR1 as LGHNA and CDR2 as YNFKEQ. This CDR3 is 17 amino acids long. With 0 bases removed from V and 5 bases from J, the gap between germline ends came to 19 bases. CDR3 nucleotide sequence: TGTGCCAGCAGCCAAGAAGGGGAAGGTGGAGACGGGTATGGCTACACCTTC. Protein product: CASSQEGEGGDGYGYTF.

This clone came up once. The CDR3 nucleotides read TGTGCCTGGAGTGTATATGGAGAACCCCAGCATTTT. Protein: CAWSVYGEPQHF. This chain links TRBV30 with TRBJ1-5, with no clear D. Germline V lookup: CDR1 GTSNPN, CDR2 SVGIG (reference sequence). This CDR3 contains 12 residues. V was shortened by 0 bases and J by 10 bases, with 10 bases between the two germline ends.

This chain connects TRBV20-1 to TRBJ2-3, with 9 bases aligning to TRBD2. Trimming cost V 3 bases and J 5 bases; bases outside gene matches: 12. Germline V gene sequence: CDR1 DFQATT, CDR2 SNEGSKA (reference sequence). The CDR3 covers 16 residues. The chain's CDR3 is CSASPSGGGGEDTQYF. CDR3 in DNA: TGCAGTGCTAGTCCGAGTGGCGGGGGGGGCGAAGATACGCAGTATTTT.

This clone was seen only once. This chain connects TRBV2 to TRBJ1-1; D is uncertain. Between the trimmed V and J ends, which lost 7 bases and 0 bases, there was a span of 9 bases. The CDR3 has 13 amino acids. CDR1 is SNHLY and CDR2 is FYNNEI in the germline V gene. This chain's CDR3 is CASKSQMNTEAFF. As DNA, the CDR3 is TGTGCCAGCAAATCGCAGATGAACACTGAAGCTTTCTTT.